This record concerns one T cell receptor (beta chain) sequence. Profiling relied on immunoSEQ multiplex PCR, and the TCRdb table lists in-frame clones only, not all of them. Here the sample spans about 7,900 clones, around 76% being singletons. This specimen comes from a study of T cell repertoires in ileal Crohn's disease. This CDR3 spans 13 amino acids. From germline, CDR1 is MGHRA and CDR2 YSYEKL. Trimming left V 3 bases short and J 4 bases short, with 8 bases between. The sample comprised ileal tissue. The chain combines TRBV4-1 with TRBJ2-3; D gene uncertain. This TCR derives from an adult with Crohn's disease. The CDR3 sequence is CASSHPRADTQYF. DNA of the CDR3: TGCGCCAGCAGCCACCCTAGAGCAGATACGCAGTATTTT.